The T cell receptor beta chain described here comes from a study of T cell changes during pregnancy in multiple sclerosis. The V segment lost 0 bases and the J segment 3 bases; nucleotides outside the gene matches: 7. The CDR3 is 16 amino acids. Per germline, CDR1 SGHAT and CDR2 FQDESV (reference sequence). Clones were read by immunoSEQ multiplex PCR, and TCRdb kept only the in-frame ones, dropping some. There are approximately 40,000 clones in the sample; 80% to 95% occur only once, and around 0.35% lies in the top ten. The specimen was CD4+ T cells from peripheral blood mononuclear cells, collected in the third trimester of pregnancy. The rearrangement uses TRBV11-1 and TRBJ2-7; TRBD2 matches at 8 bases. This TCR was sampled from a female donor in good health, enrolled as a control in a pregnancy study. CDR3 residues: CASSLALGLAGYEQYF. CDR3 DNA: TGTGCCAGCAGCTTAGCGCTCGGGCTAGCGGGCTACGAGCAGTACTTC. Full variable domain (outside the CDR3, taken from reference TRBV11-1 and TRBJ2-7): EAEVAQSPRYKITEKSQAVAFWCDPISGHATLYWYRQILGQGPELLVQFQDESVVDDSQLPKDRFSAERLKGVDSTLKIQPAELGDSAMYLCASSLALGLAGYEQYFGPGTRLTVT.